Presented here are 9 T cell receptor beta chains from one specimen sequenced in a study of low-dose radiotherapy and immunotherapy resistance in tumors. Both TCRalpha and TCRbeta chains were reverse transcribed with V-gene-specific primers. A roughly 19-cycle PCR with a constant-region primer and V-primer adapter amplified TCRs. TCRdb passed the reads through MiXCR, listing each CDR3 protein once. The sample records 54,000 or so distinct CDR3 sequences, about 25% being singletons. The time point here: before trial treatment. Sequencing used PBMCs, obtained before treatment. The origin of the receptors is a male donor with prostate cancer.

This clonotype has at least ten counts. The chain carries TRBV6-4 and TRBJ2-1; 8 nucleotides match TRBD1. This CDR3 has 13 residues. CDR1 is MRHNA, CDR2 SNTAGT, per germline. V lost 6 bases and J lost 6; bases outside the gene matches: 4. The CDR3 coding sequence is TGTGCCAGCAGCCAGACAGGGGTCAATGAGCAGTTCTTC. Its translation is CASSQTGVNEQFF.

On this clonotype: At one end, the junction sequence differs from germline, possibly due to a read error. The rearrangement links TRBV6-2 or TRBV6-3 to TRBJ2-5; 15 positions agree with TRBD2. This CDR3 contains 16 residues. CDR1 MNHEY and CDR2 SVGEGT come from the germline V gene. The DNA for the CDR3 is TGTGCCATCAGTGAGCCCAAAGGACTAGCGGGAGGGATAAAGTACTTC. This translates into CAISEPKGLAGGIKYF.

This clonotype was found many times. J is TRBJ2-7 and V is TRBV11-1, with a weak D call TRBD2 (5 bases). The CDR3 is 14 residues long. Between the trimmed V and J ends, which lost 3 bases and 6 bases, there was a span of 15 bases. Germline lookup yields CDR1 SGHAT and CDR2 FQDESV (reference sequence). Written as DNA, the CDR3 is TGTGCCAGCAGCTTGGGCTCGGGGTCGAGCGAGCAGTACTTC. This sequence encodes CASSLGSGSSEQYF. Using reference TRBV11-1 and TRBJ2-7 for the parts outside the CDR3, the full variable domain is EAEVAQSPRYKITEKSQAVAFWCDPISGHATLYWYRQILGQGPELLVQFQDESVVDDSQLPKDRFSAERLKGVDSTLKIQPAELGDSAMYLCASSLGSGSSEQYFGPGTRLTVT.

This clonotype was seen repeatedly, ten times or more. The J gene is TRBJ1-5, the V gene TRBV7-6, with D perhaps matching TRBD1 (6 bases). CDR1 is SGHVS, CDR2 FNYEAQ, per germline. This CDR3 is 15 amino acids long. The V end was cut by 3 bases, the J end by 7 bases, with 16 bases between. The CDR3 sequence is CASSLSAGAGQPQHF. DNA of the CDR3: TGTGCCAGCAGCTTGTCCGCGGGGGCTGGACAGCCCCAGCATTTT.

This clonotype showed up many times. V usage is TRBV5-1 and J usage is TRBJ2-5, with D tentatively TRBD1 (6 bases). With 1 base removed from V and 4 bases from J, the gap between germline ends came to 11 bases. Germline CDR1 is SGHRS and CDR2 is YFSETQ. This CDR3 is built from 14 residues. DNA of the CDR3: TGCGCCAGCAGCTTGAGCCAGGGGTCAGAGACCCAGTACTTC. This translates into CASSLSQGSETQYF.

This clonotype was recorded at least ten times. This sequence joins TRBV28 and TRBJ2-5; D is uncertain. The CDR3 has 15 amino acids. Trimming took 2 bases from V and 1 from J, leaving 11 bases between them. Germline loops: CDR1 MDHEN, CDR2 SYDVKM. The CDR3 sequence is CASSLRFDSQETQYF. In DNA, the CDR3 is TGTGCCAGCAGTTTACGATTTGATAGCCAAGAGACCCAGTACTTC.

The genes are TRBV6-2 or TRBV6-3 and TRBJ1-1, with D perhaps TRBD1 (6 bases). CDR1 MNHEY and CDR2 SVGEGT come from the germline V gene. The CDR3 sequence is 12 residues long. V lost 6 bases, J lost 4 bases, and 9 bases lay in between. The CDR3 bases are TGTGCCAGCAGACAGGGCGGCACTGAAGCTTTCTTT. Its translation: CASRQGGTEAFF.

This clonotype was seen repeatedly, ten times or more. This chain joins TRBV7-9 and TRBJ2-1, with D possibly matching TRBD2 (6 bases). The CDR3 is 15 residues long. The germline V gene has CDR1 SEHNR and CDR2 FQNEAQ (reference sequence). V was shortened by 7 bases and J by 0 bases, with 13 bases between the two germline ends. CDR3 sequence: CASTIAESSYNEQFF. For the CDR3, the DNA is TGTGCCAGCACCATAGCGGAAAGCTCCTACAATGAGCAGTTCTTC.

The chain employs TRBV23-1 and TRBJ2-5, with TRBD2 matching 9 bases. TRBV23-1 carries the ORF label, with uncertain function. The CDR3 is 17 residues long. With V trimmed by 0 bases and J by 4 bases, 9 bases remained unmatched. The CDR3 DNA reads as TGCGCCAGCAGTCAATCCCCAGCGGGGGGTTCGCGAGAGACCCAGTACTTC. This translates into CASSQSPAGGSRETQYF.